This T cell receptor (beta chain) stems from a study of patients and donors after allogeneic stem cell transplantation. TCRdb reprocessed the RT-PCR reads with MiXCR, giving one entry per CDR3 protein. This sample has 390,000 or so distinct CDR3 sequences, with 16% found just once. The germline gives CDR1 SNHLY, CDR2 FYNNEI. The CDR3 loop spans 15 amino acids. The V gene end was trimmed by 3 bases and the J gene end by 3 bases; junction bases not matched to a gene: 2. The J gene is TRBJ2-1, the V gene TRBV2, with 10 bases identical to TRBD2. The sequenced sample consisted of blood, either unsorted or a sorted T cell fraction (not recorded which). The receptor's source is a human donor who was either an allogeneic HSCT recipient or a stem cell or donor lymphocyte infusion donor (not recorded which). It is not recorded whose cells these are; they may come from a transplant donor. The CDR3 sequence is CASSDGTSVYNEQFF. For the CDR3, the DNA is TGTGCCAGCAGTGATGGGACTAGCGTCTACAATGAGCAGTTCTTC.